The clone carrying this TCR beta chain occurred a few times. Its specificity is unknown. Focal radiation was given together with CTLA-4 blockade (ipilimumab) to patients with chemo-refractory metastatic non-small-cell lung cancer. The data were obtained in a study of radiotherapy plus CTLA-4 blockade in lung cancer. General study results and limits: Expansion of tumor-derived TCR clones was observed in blood after radiotherapy plus ipilimumab.

The CDR3 sequence is 16 residues long. Trimming at V came to 7 bases and at J to 0 bases, leaving 5 bases not matched to a gene. Germline V gene sequence: CDR1 LNHDA, CDR2 SQIVND (reference sequence). Profiling relied on immunoSEQ multiplex PCR, and the TCRdb table lists in-frame clones only, not all of them. The data hold about 77,000 clones, with roughly 80% observed a single time. The rearrangement joins TRBV19 to TRBJ1-3; 11 bases fit TRBD1. This clonotype was obtained from a human donor with non-small cell lung cancer whose response to radiotherapy plus ipilimumab could not be evaluated. The specimen was peripheral blood, collected from a patient treated with radiotherapy plus ipilimumab. The CDR3 sequence is CASTRDRGISGNTIYF. For the CDR3, the DNA is TGTGCCAGTACCCGGGACAGGGGGATCTCTGGAAACACCATATATTTT.